This TCR beta chain was found in a study of cytomegalovirus exposure and HLA in healthy donors. Study observations and caveats: A later analysis found TCR association rates differed by HLA locus, highest for DRB1 and lowest for HLA-C.

Germline loops: CDR1 SGHRS, CDR2 YFSETQ. The CDR3 runs 14 residues. Trimming removed 0 bases at V and 6 bases at J, with 12 bases between. Worth noting for this clone: Its specificity is unknown.

The primer mix had 60 Vbeta and 13 Jbeta primers. Using immunoSEQ multiplex PCR, the repertoire was profiled, and TCRdb retains in-frame clones only, with some absent. The sample lists over 150,000 clones, 70% to 75% occurring once. The material sequenced was PBMCs. The gene calls are TRBV5-1 and TRBJ2-5, with D tentatively TRBD2 (6 bases). The TCR was taken from a man younger than 40 in good health and CMV-seropositive. The CDR3, as DNA: TGCGCCAGCAGCTTGGTAGGGGCGGGAAAGACCCAGTACTTC. It yields the protein CASSLVGAGKTQYF.